The clone carrying this T cell receptor (beta chain) was detected a few times. Antigen specificity is unknown. The sample comes from a study of T cells after yellow fever vaccination. About the study: SMART-Seq v4 Ultra Low Input served to prepare low-cell-number fractions.

The germline V gene has CDR1 SQVTM and CDR2 ANQGSEA. Trimming took 5 bases from V and 6 from J, leaving 14 bases between them. The CDR3 totals 12 residues. General study findings and limits: Researchers report a weaker secondary response that nonetheless peaked faster, day 5 versus 15. Subsequent booster samples again held most clones from primary vaccination (96% CD4, 85% to 90% CD8).

TCRdb ran MiXCR on the 5' RACE reads and lists one entry per CDR3 protein. The data show 550,000 to 750,000 distinct CDR3 sequences, about 13% seen once. This TCR derives from a man aged 25-40 years who received the YFV17D yellow fever vaccine. The V and J genes are TRBV29-1 and TRBJ2-7, with a weak D call TRBD1 (5 bases). The sample in question was PBMCs, obtained on the day of the yellow fever booster vaccination. The CDR3 region has the DNA TGCAGCGTTATGGGGCCATTCGGCGAGCAGTACTTC. Protein product: CSVMGPFGEQYF.